Reported below is one TCR beta chain. Assay used: immunoSEQ multiplex PCR; TCRdb lists only in-frame clones, some missing. The sample has about 130,000 clones; 75% to 90% are singletons. The data derive from a study of blood T cell repertoires in COVID-19. Study information: COVID-19 samples from acute and convalescent phases originated in the United States, Italy and Spain.

Everyone who took part was 18 to 89 years old, and they came from 20 to 25 US areas. CDR3 length equals 14 residues. CDR1 LNHDA and CDR2 SQIVND come from the germline V gene (reference sequence). V trimming: 6 bases; J trimming: 2 bases; junction bases outside the gene matches: 3. This clonotype was sampled from a man younger than 40 who had recovered from COVID-19. Sample: PBMCs or T cells enriched from blood (not recorded which). The chain employs TRBV19 and TRBJ1-1, with 10 nucleotides matching TRBD1. This CDR3 reads CASRRQGANTEAFF. CDR3 nucleotide sequence: TGTGCCAGTAGGAGACAGGGGGCAAACACTGAAGCTTTCTTT.